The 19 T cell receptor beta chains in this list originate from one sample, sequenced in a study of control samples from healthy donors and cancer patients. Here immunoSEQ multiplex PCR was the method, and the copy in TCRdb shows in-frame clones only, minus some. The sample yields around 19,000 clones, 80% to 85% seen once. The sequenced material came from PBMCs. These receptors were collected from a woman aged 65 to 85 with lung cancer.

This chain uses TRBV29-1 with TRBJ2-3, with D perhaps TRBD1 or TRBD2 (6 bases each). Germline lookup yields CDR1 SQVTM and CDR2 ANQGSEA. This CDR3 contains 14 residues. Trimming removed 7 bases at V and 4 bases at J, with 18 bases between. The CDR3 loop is CSDNRRGDADTQYF. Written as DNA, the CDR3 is TGCAGCGACAACCGGAGGGGGGACGCAGATACGCAGTATTTT.

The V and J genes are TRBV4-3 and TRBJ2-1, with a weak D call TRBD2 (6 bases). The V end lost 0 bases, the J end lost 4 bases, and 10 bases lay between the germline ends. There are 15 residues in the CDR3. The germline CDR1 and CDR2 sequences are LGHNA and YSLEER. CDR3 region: CASSQEWGLYNEQFF. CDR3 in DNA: TGCGCCAGCAGCCAAGAGTGGGGACTGTACAATGAGCAGTTCTTC.

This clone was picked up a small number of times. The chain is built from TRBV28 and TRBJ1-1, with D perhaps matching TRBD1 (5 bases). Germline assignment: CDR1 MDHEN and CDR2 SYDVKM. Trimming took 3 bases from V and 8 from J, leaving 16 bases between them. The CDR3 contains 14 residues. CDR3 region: CASSFSGRRSEAFF. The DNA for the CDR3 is TGTGCCAGCAGTTTTTCAGGGCGCAGGTCCGAAGCTTTCTTT.

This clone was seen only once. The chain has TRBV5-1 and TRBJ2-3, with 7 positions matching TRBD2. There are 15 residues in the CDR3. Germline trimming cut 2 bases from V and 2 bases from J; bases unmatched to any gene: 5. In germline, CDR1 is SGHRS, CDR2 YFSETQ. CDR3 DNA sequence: TGCGCCAGCAGCTTCTCCGGGACTATCACAGATACGCAGTATTTT. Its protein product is CASSFSGTITDTQYF.

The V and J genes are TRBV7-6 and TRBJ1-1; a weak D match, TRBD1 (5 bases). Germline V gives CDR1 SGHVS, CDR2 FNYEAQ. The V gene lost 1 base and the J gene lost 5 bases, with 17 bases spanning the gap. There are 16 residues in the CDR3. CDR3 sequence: CASSLVGYGARTEAFF. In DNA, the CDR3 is TGTGCCAGCAGCTTAGTTGGTTATGGGGCACGGACTGAAGCTTTCTTT.

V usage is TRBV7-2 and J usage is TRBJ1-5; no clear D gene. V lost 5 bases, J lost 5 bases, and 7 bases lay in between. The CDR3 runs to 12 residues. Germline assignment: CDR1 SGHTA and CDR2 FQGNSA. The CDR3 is CASSLGYQPQHF. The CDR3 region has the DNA TGTGCCAGCAGCCTCGGTTATCAGCCCCAGCATTTT.

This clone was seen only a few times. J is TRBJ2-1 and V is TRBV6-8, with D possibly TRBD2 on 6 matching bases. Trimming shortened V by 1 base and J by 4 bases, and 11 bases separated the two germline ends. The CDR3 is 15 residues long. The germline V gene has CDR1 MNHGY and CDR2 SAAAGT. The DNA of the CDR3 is TGTGCCAGCAGTTACTTGGGGAGGAGGTACAATGAGCAGTTCTTC. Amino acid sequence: CASSYLGRRYNEQFF.

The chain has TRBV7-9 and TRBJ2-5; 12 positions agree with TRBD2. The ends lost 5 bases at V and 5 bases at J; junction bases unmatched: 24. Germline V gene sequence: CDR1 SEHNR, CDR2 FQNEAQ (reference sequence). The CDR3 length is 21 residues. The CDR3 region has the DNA TGTGCCAGCAGCAGACGGGACGGAGAGCCTCTAGCGGGAGGGCCTTGGGAGACCCAGTACTTC. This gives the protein CASSRRDGEPLAGGPWETQYF.

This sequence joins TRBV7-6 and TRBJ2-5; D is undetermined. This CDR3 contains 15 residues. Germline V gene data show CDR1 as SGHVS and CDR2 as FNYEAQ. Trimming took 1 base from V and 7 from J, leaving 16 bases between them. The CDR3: CASSLEKGWLGTQYF. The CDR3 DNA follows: TGTGCCAGCAGCTTAGAGAAAGGGTGGCTCGGGACCCAGTACTTC.

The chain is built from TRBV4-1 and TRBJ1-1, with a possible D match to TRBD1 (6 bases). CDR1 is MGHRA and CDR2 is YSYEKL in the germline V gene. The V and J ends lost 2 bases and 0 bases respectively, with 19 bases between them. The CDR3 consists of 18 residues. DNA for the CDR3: TGCGCCAGCAGCCAACCCCCCCGGGGGCAGGGAATGAACACTGAAGCTTTCTTT. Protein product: CASSQPPRGQGMNTEAFF.

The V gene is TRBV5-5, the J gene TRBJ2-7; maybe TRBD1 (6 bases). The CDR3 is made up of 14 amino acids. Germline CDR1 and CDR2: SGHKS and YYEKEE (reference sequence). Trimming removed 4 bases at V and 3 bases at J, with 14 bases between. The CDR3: CASSARQEHYEQYF. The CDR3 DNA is TGTGCCAGCAGCGCCCGACAGGAACACTACGAGCAGTACTTC.

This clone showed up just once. The CDR3 DNA sequence: TGTGCCAGCAGTCTCCCCCGAAGGACCTACGAGCAGTACTTC. It yields the protein CASSLPRRTYEQYF. This sequence joins TRBV28 and TRBJ2-7, with unresolved D. The V gene lost 5 bases and the J gene lost 2 bases, with 13 bases spanning the gap. This CDR3 is built from 14 residues. Germline CDR1 is MDHEN and CDR2 is SYDVKM.

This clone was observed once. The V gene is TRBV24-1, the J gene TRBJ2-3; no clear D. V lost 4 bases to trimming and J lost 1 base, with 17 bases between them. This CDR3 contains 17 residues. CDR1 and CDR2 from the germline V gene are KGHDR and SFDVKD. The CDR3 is CATSDPTDPLGTDTQYF. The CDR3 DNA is TGTGCCACCAGTGACCCCACGGACCCGCTTGGCACAGATACGCAGTATTTT.

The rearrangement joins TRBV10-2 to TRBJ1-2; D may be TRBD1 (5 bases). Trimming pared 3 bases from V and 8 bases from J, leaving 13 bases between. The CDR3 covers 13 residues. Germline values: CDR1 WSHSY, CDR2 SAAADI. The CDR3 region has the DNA TGCGCCAGCAGTGATGCCAGGGCGGGAGGCTACACCTTC. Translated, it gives CASSDARAGGYTF.

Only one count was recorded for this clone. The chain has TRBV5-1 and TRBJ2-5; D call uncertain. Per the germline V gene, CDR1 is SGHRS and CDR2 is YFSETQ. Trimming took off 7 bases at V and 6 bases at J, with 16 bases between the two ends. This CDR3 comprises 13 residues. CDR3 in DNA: TGCGCCAGCTCACAGCGCGGTCAGCAGACCCAGTACTTC. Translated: CASSQRGQQTQYF.

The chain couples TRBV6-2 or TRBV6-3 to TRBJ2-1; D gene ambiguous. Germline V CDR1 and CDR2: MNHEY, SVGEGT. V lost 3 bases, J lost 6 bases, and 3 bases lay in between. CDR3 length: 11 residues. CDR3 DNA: TGTGCCAGCAGTTATAGCAATGAGCAGTTCTTC. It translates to CASSYSNEQFF.

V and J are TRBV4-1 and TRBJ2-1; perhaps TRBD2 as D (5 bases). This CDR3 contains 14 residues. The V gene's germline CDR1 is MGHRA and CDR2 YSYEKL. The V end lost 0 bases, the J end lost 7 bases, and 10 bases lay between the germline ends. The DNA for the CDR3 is TGCGCCAGCAGCCAAGACCCGGGGATGAATGAGCAGTTCTTC. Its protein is CASSQDPGMNEQFF.

The CDR3, as DNA: TGCGCCAGCAGCCAAGATGTCTGGAACAGGGGGTCCTACAATGAGCAGTTCTTC. This codes for CASSQDVWNRGSYNEQFF. The chain is built from TRBV4-3 and TRBJ2-1; 8 bases align to TRBD1. The junction had 8 bases not matched to a gene; V was cut back by 0 bases and J by 1 base. This CDR3 has 18 residues. The V gene's germline CDR1 is LGHNA and CDR2 YSLEER.

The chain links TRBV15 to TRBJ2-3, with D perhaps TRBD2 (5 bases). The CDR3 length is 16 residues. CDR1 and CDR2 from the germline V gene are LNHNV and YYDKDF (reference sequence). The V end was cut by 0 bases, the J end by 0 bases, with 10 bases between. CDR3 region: CATSRDGRASTDTQYF. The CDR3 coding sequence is TGTGCCACCAGCAGAGATGGGCGGGCTAGCACAGATACGCAGTATTTT.